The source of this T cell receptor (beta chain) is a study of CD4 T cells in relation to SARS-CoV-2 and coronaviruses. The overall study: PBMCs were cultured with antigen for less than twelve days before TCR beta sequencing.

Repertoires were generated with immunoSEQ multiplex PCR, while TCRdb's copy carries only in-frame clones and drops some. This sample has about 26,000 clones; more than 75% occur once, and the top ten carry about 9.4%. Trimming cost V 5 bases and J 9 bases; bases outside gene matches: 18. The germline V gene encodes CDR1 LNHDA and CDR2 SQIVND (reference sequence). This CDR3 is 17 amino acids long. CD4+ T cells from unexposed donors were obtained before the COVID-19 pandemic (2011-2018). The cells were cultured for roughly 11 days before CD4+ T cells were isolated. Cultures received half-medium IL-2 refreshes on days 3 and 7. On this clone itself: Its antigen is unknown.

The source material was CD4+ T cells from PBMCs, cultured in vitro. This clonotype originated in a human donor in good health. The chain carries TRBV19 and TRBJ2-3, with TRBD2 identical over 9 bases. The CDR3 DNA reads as TGTGCCAGTAGTTCACTAGCGGGCCCCGATATGGGGGGAACGCAGTATTTT. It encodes CASSSLAGPDMGGTQYF.